These 20 T cell receptor beta chains originate from one sample sequenced in a study of CD8 T cells in ankylosing spondylitis. TCRdb recomputed calls from the 5' RACE reads with MiXCR, one row per CDR3 protein. Of 220,000 or so distinct CDR3 sequences in the sample, over 9.5% are singletons; the top ten hold under 25%. The material sequenced was blood, either unsorted or a sorted T cell fraction (not recorded which). All receptors derive from a male donor with ankylosing spondylitis or in good health (not recorded which).

The chain combines TRBV5-1 with TRBJ2-2; the D gene is possibly TRBD2 (5 bases). CDR3 length: 14 amino acids. The germline V gene has CDR1 SGHRS and CDR2 YFSETQ. V gave up 0 bases and J gave up 6 bases, with 9 bases separating them. CDR3 DNA: TGCGCCAGCAGCTTGGGAGGGAAGCCCGGGGAGCTGTTTTTT. Translated, it gives CASSLGGKPGELFF.

In its sample, this clonotype was seen many times. The genes are TRBV10-3 and TRBJ2-7, with D possibly matching TRBD1 (6 bases). Germline values: CDR1 ENHRY, CDR2 SYGVKD. V was trimmed by 2 bases and J by 2 bases, leaving 7 bases between them. The CDR3 length is 13 residues. The CDR3 protein is CAISEGQPYEQYF. The CDR3 nucleotides are TGTGCCATCAGTGAGGGACAGCCCTACGAGCAGTACTTC.

The chain combines TRBV3-1 with TRBJ2-1; D is ambiguous. CDR1 is LGHDT and CDR2 is YNNKEL in the germline V gene (reference sequence). V shed 4 bases and J shed 2 bases, with 15 bases lying between them. This CDR3 has 16 amino acids. CDR3 loop: CASSLAPGKTYNEQFF. CDR3 coding DNA: TGTGCCAGCAGCCTAGCCCCGGGCAAGACCTACAATGAGCAGTTCTTC.

This clonotype turned up a few times. This chain connects TRBV5-5 to TRBJ2-3; TRBD2 matches at 10 bases. Germline V CDR1 and CDR2: SGHKS, YYEKEE (reference sequence). The CDR3 is 18 residues long. The ends lost 1 base at V and 0 bases at J; junction bases unmatched: 8. The CDR3 loop reads CASSLTLTSGASTDTQYF. The CDR3 bases are TGTGCCAGCAGCTTGACCCTAACTAGCGGGGCGAGCACAGATACGCAGTATTTT.

This clonotype was picked up many times. The genes are TRBV20-1 and TRBJ2-7; TRBD1 aligns across 7 bases. CDR1 and CDR2 (germline): DFQATT, SNEGSKA (reference sequence). This CDR3 comprises 14 residues. Losses at the gene ends were 0 bases for V and 4 bases for J; bases not matched to a gene: 6. Here the CDR3 DNA reads TGCAGTGCTAGAGATCGTAGGGGGCAATACGAGCAGTACTTC. Translated, it gives CSARDRRGQYEQYF.

In its sample, this clonotype was seen many times. The genes are TRBV12-3 or TRBV12-4 and TRBJ2-7; D is perhaps TRBD1 (6 bases). The CDR3 covers 15 residues. Deletions cut 6 bases from V and 2 bases from J, with 17 bases between. The CDR3 loop reads CASSPTDSFTYEQYF. The CDR3 nucleotides are TGTGCCAGCAGCCCTACGGACAGCTTCACCTACGAGCAGTACTTC.

This clonotype was recorded a few times. The chain uses TRBV5-1 and TRBJ2-5; the match to TRBD1 covers 7 bases. This CDR3 comprises 14 residues. Germline values: CDR1 SGHRS, CDR2 YFSETQ. Trimming removed 3 bases from V and 1 base from J; junction bases left unmatched: 3. Here the CDR3 reads CASSYGDSQETQYF. Written as DNA, the CDR3 is TGCGCCAGCAGCTACGGGGACAGCCAAGAGACCCAGTACTTC.

The chain combines TRBV5-4 with TRBJ1-3; D possibly corresponds to TRBD1 (5 bases). The CDR3 sequence is 19 residues long. Germline CDR1 and CDR2: SGHNT and YYREEE (reference sequence). Trimming stripped 0 bases from V and 0 bases from J, with 19 bases between. The CDR3 nucleotides are TGTGCCAGCAGCTTGGTAGCCTCTCGGGGGTCGGCCTCTGGAAACACCATATATTTT. It encodes CASSLVASRGSASGNTIYF.

This clonotype has at least ten counts. The chain couples TRBV29-1 to TRBJ2-5; D remains unclear. The V gene's germline CDR1 is SQVTM and CDR2 ANQGSEA. V was cut by 7 bases and J by 2 bases, with 8 bases left in between. There are 11 residues in the CDR3. The CDR3 is CSGLEQETQYF. In nucleotides, the CDR3 is TGCAGCGGACTGGAGCAAGAGACCCAGTACTTC.

This clonotype was seen ten or more times. The V and J genes are TRBV5-1 and TRBJ2-2; the D gene is possibly TRBD2 (6 bases). This CDR3 comprises 16 residues. The V end lost 4 bases, the J end lost 3 bases, and 16 bases lay between the germline ends. Germline CDR1 is SGHRS and CDR2 is YFSETQ. The CDR3 region is CASSPAVGGDTGELFF. The DNA for the CDR3 is TGCGCCAGCAGCCCGGCGGTGGGAGGTGACACCGGGGAGCTGTTTTTT.

In its sample, this clonotype was seen many times. The chain carries TRBV5-1 and TRBJ1-5; D is possibly TRBD1 (5 bases). Trimming took 3 bases from V and 1 from J, leaving 8 bases between them. Germline V gene lookup returns CDR1 SGHRS and CDR2 YFSETQ. The CDR3 extends over 14 amino acids. The CDR3 DNA reads TGCGCCAGCAGCTCGGGGGACAGCAATCAGCCCCAGCATTTT. Translating gives CASSSGDSNQPQHF.

The chain employs TRBV19 and TRBJ1-6; D perhaps matches TRBD1 (5 bases). Germline V gene sequence: CDR1 LNHDA, CDR2 SQIVND (reference sequence). Trimming cost V 3 bases and J 10 bases, with 16 bases left between them. The CDR3 runs to 15 residues. CDR3 region: CASSIGEGVLSPLHF. The CDR3 DNA reads TGTGCCAGTAGTATTGGTGAAGGGGTCCTCTCACCCCTCCACTTT.

The chain carries TRBV7-2 and TRBJ2-3; tentatively, D is TRBD2 (5 bases). The length of the CDR3 is 16 residues. With 1 base removed from V and 1 base from J, the gap between germline ends came to 12 bases. Germline CDR1 and CDR2: SGHTA and FQGNSA. The CDR3 DNA reads as TGTGCCAGCAGCTTAGGGGAGAAGTTGGGCACAGATACGCAGTATTTT. This codes for CASSLGEKLGTDTQYF.

The chain joins TRBV28 to TRBJ2-1; 7 bases are a match to TRBD1. The CDR3 sequence is 14 residues long. Germline V gene sequence: CDR1 MDHEN, CDR2 SYDVKM. Unmatched junction bases numbered 5, after V lost 8 bases and J lost 1 base. CDR3 sequence (DNA): TGTGCCAGCCGAGGGGGCACGTCCTACAATGAGCAGTTCTTC. This encodes CASRGGTSYNEQFF. Supplemented by reference TRBV28 and TRBJ2-1, the full variable domain reads DVKVTQSSRYLVKRTGEKVFLECVQDMDHENMFWYRQDPGLGLRLIYFSYDVKMKEKGDIPEGYSVSREKKERFSLILESASTNQTSMYLCASRGGTSYNEQFFGPGTRLTVL.

The chain links TRBV5-4 to TRBJ2-7, with D hard to call. Germline-derived CDR1 and CDR2 are SGHNT and YYREEE (reference sequence). This CDR3 is 15 amino acids long. Trimming took off 4 bases at V and 3 bases at J, with 17 bases between the two ends. CDR3 region: CASSAGSKASYEQYF. The CDR3 DNA reads TGTGCCAGCAGCGCCGGTTCTAAAGCTAGCTACGAGCAGTACTTC.

This clonotype appeared a few times. The chain joins TRBV11-2 to TRBJ2-1; 8 bases align to TRBD2. Germline lookup yields CDR1 SGHAT and CDR2 FQNNGV. The trim removed 4 bases at V and 6 bases at J, leaving 8 bases unmatched. The CDR3 totals 15 residues. The CDR3 DNA reads as TGTGCCAGCAGCTCCCCGGGAGGGGTCATCAATGAGCAGTTCTTC. Its protein is CASSSPGGVINEQFF.

This clonotype was observed many times. The chain uses TRBV12-3 or TRBV12-4 and TRBJ2-7; tentatively, D is TRBD1 (6 bases). Trimming took 3 bases from V and 0 from J, leaving 12 bases between them. The CDR3 extends over 15 amino acids. DNA of the CDR3: TGTGCCAGCAGTTTTGGTGTAGGGGGCTCCTACGAGCAGTACTTC. This codes for CASSFGVGGSYEQYF.

The genes are TRBV3-1 and TRBJ2-3; the match to TRBD2 covers 12 bases. Germline lookup yields CDR1 LGHDT and CDR2 YNNKEL (reference sequence). The length of the CDR3 is 17 residues. Germline trimming cut 4 bases from V and 2 bases from J; bases unmatched to any gene: 7. CDR3 amino acids: CASSLETSGGDTDTQYF. CDR3 in DNA: TGTGCCAGCAGCCTTGAGACTAGCGGGGGAGACACAGATACGCAGTATTTT.

This clonotype was counted at least ten times. This rearrangement joins TRBV20-1 to TRBJ2-1; D tentatively reads TRBD1 or TRBD2 (5 bases each). The CDR3 has 13 amino acids. From germline, CDR1 is DFQATT and CDR2 SNEGSKA (reference sequence). Between the trimmed V and J ends, which lost 3 bases and 6 bases, there was a span of 12 bases. This CDR3 is CSASRGGGNEQFF. The CDR3 DNA reads TGCAGTGCTAGTAGGGGCGGAGGCAATGAGCAGTTCTTC.

In its sample, this clonotype was seen once. V gene TRBV5-1 combines with J gene TRBJ2-5; TRBD1 agrees at 8 bases. CDR1 and CDR2 from the germline V gene are SGHRS and YFSETQ. The V and J ends lost 4 bases and 4 bases, in that order; junction bases with no gene match: 3. CDR3 length equals 13 residues. CDR3 in amino acids: CASSTTGAETQYF. The CDR3 DNA reads as TGCGCCAGCAGCACGACAGGGGCAGAGACCCAGTACTTC.